One sample yielded the 11 T cell receptor beta chains listed below, sequenced in a study of blood T cell repertoires in COVID-19. The repertoire was sequenced with immunoSEQ multiplex PCR; TCRdb's copy has only in-frame clones and lacks some. Altogether about 120,000 clones are present, about 86% being singletons, with the ten largest covering 2% to 2.5%. Sequenced: peripheral blood. These receptors all stem from a woman between 50 and 59 years old with acute or convalescent COVID-19.

DNA for the CDR3: TGCAGCGTTGCTGCAGGGGGCATCTATGGCTACACCTTC. Residues: CSVAAGGIYGYTF. The chain employs TRBV29-1 and TRBJ1-2, with 8 bases aligning to TRBD1. Trimming at V came to 4 bases and at J to 4 bases, leaving 5 bases not matched to a gene. Germline V lookup: CDR1 SQVTM, CDR2 ANQGSEA. The CDR3 consists of 13 residues.

The genes are TRBV25-1 and TRBJ2-7; TRBD2 aligns across 13 bases. CDR3 length: 18 amino acids. Germline values: CDR1 MGHDK, CDR2 SYGVNS. V lost 8 bases and J lost 4; bases outside the gene matches: 17. The CDR3 reads CASFHSGTSGVRGYEQYF. As DNA, the CDR3 is TGTGCCAGCTTCCACTCCGGGACTAGCGGGGTGAGGGGATACGAGCAGTACTTC.

V usage is TRBV30 and J usage is TRBJ1-5, with D maybe TRBD1 (5 bases). The germline V and J ends were trimmed by 4 bases and 6 bases, with 13 bases remaining between them. The CDR3 totals 13 residues. The V gene's germline CDR1 is GTSNPN and CDR2 SVGIG (reference sequence). This CDR3 is CAWTHGGIQPQHF. The CDR3 DNA follows: TGTGCCTGGACCCACGGGGGAATTCAGCCCCAGCATTTT.

V gene TRBV24-1 combines with J gene TRBJ1-1, with 9 positions matching TRBD1. The CDR3 is 17 residues long. The germline CDR1 and CDR2 sequences are KGHDR and SFDVKD. The trim removed 1 base at V and 3 bases at J, leaving 8 bases unmatched. The CDR3 is CATSDFRDREGDTEAFF. In DNA form, the CDR3 reads TGTGCCACCAGTGATTTCCGGGACAGGGAGGGGGACACTGAAGCTTTCTTT.

The gene calls are TRBV19 and TRBJ1-2, with a weak D call TRBD1 (5 bases). CDR1 is LNHDA, CDR2 SQIVND, per germline (reference sequence). V lost 2 bases and J lost 6, with 19 bases in between. The CDR3 contains 16 residues. The CDR3 DNA is TGTGCCAGTAGTATACCGGGACTACTTCTACAGGATGGCTACACCTTC. Residues: CASSIPGLLLQDGYTF.

The chain couples TRBV15 to TRBJ1-2; D is undetermined. The germline V gene encodes CDR1 LNHNV and CDR2 YYDKDF (reference sequence). The V and J ends lost 0 bases and 8 bases respectively, with 16 bases between them. The CDR3 runs 15 residues. CDR3 nucleotides: TGTGCCACCAGCAGAGACCCGACCCCGTCGGGGGGCTACACCTTC. Protein sequence: CATSRDPTPSGGYTF.

This clone appeared a single time. The V and J genes are TRBV9 and TRBJ1-2; 7 nucleotides line up with TRBD1. Germline V gene lookup returns CDR1 SGDLS and CDR2 YYNGEE. The V and J ends lost 4 bases and 1 base, in that order; junction bases with no gene match: 7. CDR3 size: 15 residues. CDR3 amino acids: CASSPYQGGNYGYTF. CDR3 nucleotide sequence: TGTGCCAGCAGCCCCTACCAGGGGGGTAACTATGGCTACACCTTC.

The genes are TRBV6-5 and TRBJ1-3; TRBD1 might be the D (6 bases). Trimming cost V 6 bases and J 0 bases, with 12 bases left between them. Germline V gives CDR1 MNHEY, CDR2 SVGAGI. This CDR3 has 15 amino acids. The CDR3 DNA follows: TGTGCCAGCAGCCCGGACAGAAACTCTGGAAACACCATATATTTT. Amino acids: CASSPDRNSGNTIYF.

This chain joins TRBV5-1 and TRBJ1-5, with 7 bases lining up with TRBD1. The J segment lost 3 bases and the V segment lost 7 bases, leaving 4 bases of the junction unmatched. This CDR3 has 13 residues. Germline V gene sequence: CDR1 SGHRS, CDR2 YFSETQ. The CDR3 coding sequence is TGCGCCAGCGGGACAGCGCCCAATCAGCCCCAGCATTTT. Protein: CASGTAPNQPQHF.

The chain employs TRBV6-2 or TRBV6-3 and TRBJ2-3, with a tentative D call TRBD2 (6 bases). The V and J ends lost 4 bases and 0 bases respectively, with 14 bases between them. Germline V gene lookup returns CDR1 MNHEY and CDR2 SVGEGT. This CDR3 spans 16 amino acids. The CDR3 DNA follows: TGTGCCAGCAGTTCCTTATACGGGACTAGCACAGATACGCAGTATTTT. Protein: CASSSLYGTSTDTQYF.

The chain is built from TRBV4-2 and TRBJ2-2; 8 bases match TRBD2. Losses at the gene ends were 0 bases for V and 2 bases for J; bases not matched to a gene: 2. Germline V gene sequence: CDR1 LGHNA, CDR2 YNFKEQ. The CDR3 spans 16 residues. CDR3 nucleotides: TGTGCCAGCAGCCAAGAGAGCGGGGGTAACACCGGGGAGCTGTTTTTT. It translates to CASSQESGGNTGELFF.